This T cell receptor (beta chain) came from a study of blood T cell repertoires in COVID-19. Study-wide context: There were acute and convalescent COVID-19 samples, and they came from the United States, Italy and Spain. T cells, B-cell-depleted T cells, or PBMCs provided the cDNA or gDNA that served as material.

A note on this clone: The germline gene is not matched at one end of the junction; a read error may be the cause.

Original data processing: Amplification from reference gene primers served as the basis for estimated nucleated cell counts. The protocol was immunoSEQ multiplex PCR, while the TCRdb copy is restricted to in-frame clones and leaves out a portion. The V and J calls and clone size come from that table; D and trimming were worked out from the DNA. In the table there are 70,000 to 75,000 clones, just over 85% of which are singletons. This CDR3 region has 12 residues. The germline V gene has CDR1 LGHDT and CDR2 YNNKEL (reference sequence). Input material: peripheral blood. This receptor was identified in a human donor in a cohort sampled during active COVID-19. This chain uses TRBV3-1 (or the pseudogene TRBV3-2) with TRBJ2-4, with 7 bases identical to TRBD2. This CDR3 reads CASKTGAGPLHF. The CDR3 DNA reads TGTGCCAGCAAAACCGGAGCGGGACCCTTGCACTTC.